In this sample, the clone carrying this T cell receptor beta chain turned up a few times. Its antigen is unknown. Amplification yielded TCR beta CDR3 regions, with RNA transcripts as the source. TCR CDR3 regions were first amplified by RT-PCR with HTBI primers. TCRdb redid the calling of the multiplex PCR reads with MiXCR, one entry per CDR3 protein. This sample has 560,000 or so distinct CDR3 sequences, with 20% found just once. These data belong to a study of T cells in Graves' hyperthyroidism and ophthalmopathy. Study-level findings and limits: Blood held most thyroid clonotypes expanded above 0.001 frequency. Ophthalmopathy was predicted by the model a median of roughly 6.7 months ahead of onset.

The CDR3 covers 14 residues. CDR1 and CDR2 from the germline V gene are MDHEN and SYDVKM. After removal of 6 bases from V and 2 bases from J, the junction contained 4 bases not matched to a gene. The chain links TRBV28 to TRBJ1-5; 7 bases are shared with TRBD1. The sample taken for sequencing was blood. The TCR was taken from a middle-aged man with Graves' ophthalmopathy. CDR3 amino acids: CASSTGERNQPQHF. CDR3 sequence (DNA): TGTGCCAGCAGCACAGGGGAGCGCAATCAGCCCCAGCATTTT.